This T cell receptor (beta chain) was recovered during a study of cytomegalovirus exposure and HLA in healthy donors. Study-level information: In terms of ancestry, the Caucasian-associated cluster contained about 81% of the roughly 400 genotyped donors.

As concerns this clone: Its antigen remains unknown.

Broader study findings: Association of 16,951 TCR beta sequences with HLA alleles was found at 0.05 false discovery rate in a later analysis. Among immune exposure information, only CMV serostatus was available.

Looked up from germline, CDR1 is SGHDN and CDR2 is FVKESK. The length of the CDR3 is 13 residues. V dropped 3 bases and J dropped 6 bases, with 9 bases sitting between them. The PCR made use of 60 Vbeta and 13 Jbeta primers. The assay was immunoSEQ multiplex PCR, and TCRdb's table has in-frame clones only and misses some. The sample carries approximately 110,000 clones, roughly 74% recorded once. This sequence was found in a man aged 40-49 years in good health and CMV-seronegative. Sequencing was done on a sample of PBMCs. V gene TRBV14 combines with J gene TRBJ1-5; TRBD1 might be the D (6 bases). As DNA, the CDR3 is TGTGCCAGCAGCCAGGACAGTTCTCAGCCCCAGCATTTT. Translation: CASSQDSSQPQHF.